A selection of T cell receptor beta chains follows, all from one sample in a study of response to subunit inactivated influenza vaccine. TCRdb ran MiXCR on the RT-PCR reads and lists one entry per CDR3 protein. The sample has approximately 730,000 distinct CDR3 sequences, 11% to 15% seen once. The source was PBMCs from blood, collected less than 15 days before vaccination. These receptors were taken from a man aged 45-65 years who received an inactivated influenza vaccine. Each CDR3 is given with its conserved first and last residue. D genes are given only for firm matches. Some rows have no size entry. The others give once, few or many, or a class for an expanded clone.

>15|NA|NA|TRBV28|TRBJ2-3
CTSRQQGSGTDTQYF
TGTACCAGCAGACAACAGGGCTCGGGCACAGATACGCAGTATTTT
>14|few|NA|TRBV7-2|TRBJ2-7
CASSRRRRDDEQYF
TGTGCCAGCAGCCGGCGGCGGAGGGATGACGAGCAGTACTTC
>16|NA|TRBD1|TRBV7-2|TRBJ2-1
CASQPRQGSSYNEQFF
TGTGCCAGCCAACCAAGACAGGGGAGCTCCTACAATGAGCAGTTCTTC
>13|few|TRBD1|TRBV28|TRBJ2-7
CASSPGTVLEQYF
TGTGCCAGCAGTCCCGGGACAGTTCTTGAGCAGTACTTC
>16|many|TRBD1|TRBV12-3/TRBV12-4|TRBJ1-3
CASRFQGALSGNTIYF
TGTGCCAGCAGATTCCAGGGGGCGCTTTCCGGAAACACCATATATTTT
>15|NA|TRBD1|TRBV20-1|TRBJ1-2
CSATKTGKTLYGYTF
TGCAGTGCCACGAAGACAGGGAAAACACTCTATGGCTACACCTTC
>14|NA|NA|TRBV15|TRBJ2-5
CATSRGTERETQYF
TGTGCCACCAGCAGAGGGACAGAAAGGGAGACCCAGTACTTC
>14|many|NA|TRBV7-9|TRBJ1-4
CASSPSGGGEKLFF
TGTGCCAGCAGCCCCAGCGGCGGGGGTGAAAAACTGTTTTTT
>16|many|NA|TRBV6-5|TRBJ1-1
CASSFGVRVPRTEAFF
TGTGCCAGCAGTTTCGGAGTAAGGGTGCCGCGGACTGAAGCTTTCTTT
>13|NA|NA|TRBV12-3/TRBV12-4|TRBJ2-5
CASSPAGAETQYF
TGTGCCAGCAGTCCTGCGGGGGCAGAGACCCAGTACTTC
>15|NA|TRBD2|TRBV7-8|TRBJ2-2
CASSLVGGGNGELFF
TGTGCCAGCAGCTTAGTGGGGGGAGGGAACGGGGAGCTGTTTTTT
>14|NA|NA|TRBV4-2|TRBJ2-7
CASSQAGGDGEQYF
TGTGCCAGCAGCCAAGCCGGCGGGGACGGGGAGCAGTACTTC
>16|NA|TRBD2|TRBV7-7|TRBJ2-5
CASSPATTSGRETQYF
TGTGCCAGCAGCCCCGCGACGACTAGCGGGAGGGAGACCCAGTACTTC
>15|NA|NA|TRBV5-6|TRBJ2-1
CASSDPGTAYNEQFF
TGTGCCAGCAGCGACCCCGGGACGGCCTACAATGAGCAGTTCTTC
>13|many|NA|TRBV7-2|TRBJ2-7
CASSLADIYEQYF
TGTGCCAGCAGCTTAGCCGACATCTACGAGCAGTACTTC
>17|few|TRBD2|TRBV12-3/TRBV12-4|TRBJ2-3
CASGAGLAVVRTDTQYF
TGTGCCAGCGGAGCGGGACTAGCGGTCGTTCGCACAGATACGCAGTATTTT
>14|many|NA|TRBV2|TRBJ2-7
CASNPGGGSYEQYF
TGTGCCAGCAACCCTGGGGGCGGTTCCTACGAGCAGTACTTC
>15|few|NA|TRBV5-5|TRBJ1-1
CASSLVVRRNTEAFF
TGTGCCAGCAGCTTGGTGGTCAGACGGAACACTGAAGCTTTCTTT
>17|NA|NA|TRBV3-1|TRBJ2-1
CASSPTGAAGTYNEQFF
TGTGCCAGCAGCCCCACCGGTGCGGCGGGAACCTACAATGAGCAGTTCTTC
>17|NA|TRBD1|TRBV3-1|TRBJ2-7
CASSQGQMGQGSYEQYF
TGTGCCAGCAGCCAAGGGCAAATGGGACAGGGTTCCTACGAGCAGTACTTC
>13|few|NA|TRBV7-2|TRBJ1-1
CASRLVGGAEAFF
TGTGCCAGCAGACTAGTGGGGGGGGCTGAAGCTTTCTTT
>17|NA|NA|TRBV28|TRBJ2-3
CASSFLRVRGRGDTQYF
TGTGCCAGCAGTTTTCTCCGGGTGAGGGGGAGAGGAGATACGCAGTATTTT
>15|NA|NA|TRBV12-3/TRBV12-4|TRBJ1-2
CASSLGGRSNYGYTF
TGTGCCAGCAGTTTGGGGGGGAGATCTAACTATGGCTACACCTTC
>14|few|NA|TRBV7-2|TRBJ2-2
CASSSSQDTGELFF
TGTGCCAGCAGCTCGTCCCAGGACACCGGGGAGCTGTTTTTT